These 24 T cell receptor beta chains were sequenced from one sample in a study of CD8 T cells in Susac syndrome. Reverse transcription used about 0.45 to 1 ug RNA and random hexamers. TCRdb re-derived calls from the immunoSEQ multiplex PCR reads in MiXCR, one entry per CDR3 protein. The top ten hold around 0.1% of the sample, which has approximately 190,000 distinct CDR3 sequences, approximately 93% seen once. The sample consisted of CD4+ T cells from PBMCs. The receptors derive from a human donor in good health.

V and J are TRBV12-3 or TRBV12-4 and TRBJ1-1; 9 bases map to TRBD1. The junction had 8 bases not matched to a gene; V was cut back by 6 bases and J by 6 bases. The length of the CDR3 is 14 residues. As DNA, the CDR3 is TGTGCCAGCAGAAAGGGGACAGGGACCTCTGAAGCTTTCTTT. Its protein is CASRKGTGTSEAFF.

The chain uses TRBV19 and TRBJ2-2, with a weak D call TRBD2 (6 bases). The germline V gene encodes CDR1 LNHDA and CDR2 SQIVND (reference sequence). This CDR3 comprises 16 residues. Trimming took 9 bases from V and 2 from J, leaving 19 bases between them. CDR3 DNA sequence: TGTGCCAGCGGACTAATAAGGGACGGCAACACCGGGGAGCTGTTTTTT. This sequence encodes CASGLIRDGNTGELFF.

This clonotype was detected only once. The chain uses TRBV7-2 and TRBJ2-3, with TRBD2 matching over 7 bases. The CDR3 loop spans 15 amino acids. J gave up 3 bases and V 2 bases, and 5 bases lay outside the gene matches. The germline gives CDR1 SGHTA, CDR2 FQGNSA. DNA of the CDR3: TGTGCCAGCAGCTTAAGGGGAGGGCGTACAGATACGCAGTATTTT. Its translation: CASSLRGGRTDTQYF.

The chain recombines TRBV5-1 with TRBJ2-7, with 9 positions matching TRBD2. This CDR3 contains 16 residues. Germline trimming cut 0 bases from V and 3 bases from J; bases unmatched to any gene: 7. In germline, CDR1 is SGHRS, CDR2 YFSETQ. CDR3 sequence reads: CASSLAAGGRYYEQYV. CDR3 nucleotides: TGCGCCAGCAGCTTGGCCGCGGGAGGGAGGTACTACGAGCAGTACGTC.

The rearrangement uses TRBV3-1 and TRBJ1-1; D is perhaps TRBD1 (6 bases). The CDR3 extends over 15 amino acids. CDR1 is LGHDT, CDR2 YNNKEL, per germline (reference sequence). Trimming pared 2 bases from V and 0 bases from J, leaving 10 bases between. CDR3 DNA: TGTGCCAGCAGCCAACGGGACACTATGAACACTGAAGCTTTCTTT. As protein: CASSQRDTMNTEAFF.

CDR3 loop: CASGRRGGSLAKNIQYF. The CDR3 DNA reads TGTGCTAGCGGACGGCGGGGGGGATCGTTAGCCAAAAACATTCAGTACTTC. The chain employs TRBV2 and TRBJ2-4; 9 positions match TRBD2. Germline assignment: CDR1 SNHLY and CDR2 FYNNEI. There are 17 residues in the CDR3.

The V gene is TRBV5-1, the J gene TRBJ2-1; D is uncertain. Per germline, CDR1 SGHRS and CDR2 YFSETQ. The CDR3 covers 13 residues. V was clipped by 3 bases and J by 7 bases, with 11 bases between them. DNA for the CDR3: TGCGCCAGCAGCTCGTTCCCAGGAAATGAGCAGTTCTTC. This codes for CASSSFPGNEQFF.

The chain uses TRBV20-1 and TRBJ2-4; TRBD1 aligns across 8 bases. Germline-derived CDR1 and CDR2 are DFQATT and SNEGSKA (reference sequence). V dropped 2 bases and J dropped 8; count of bases not matched to a gene: 8. CDR3 length: 14 residues. The CDR3 DNA is TGCAGTGCTAGATTCACAGGGGGTGGGGACATTCAGTACTTC. Translating it yields CSARFTGGGDIQYF.

This chain connects TRBV6-6 to TRBJ2-7, with 8 bases matching TRBD1. The junction had 10 bases not matched to a gene; V was cut back by 7 bases and J by 2 bases. The CDR3 loop spans 15 amino acids. Germline values: CDR1 MNHNY, CDR2 SVGAGI (reference sequence). Here the CDR3 DNA reads TGTGCCAGCATCCACTCCGGGACAGGCCCCTACGAGCAGTACTTC. Its protein is CASIHSGTGPYEQYF.

The chain is built from TRBV6-2 or TRBV6-3 and TRBJ2-7, with TRBD1 identical over 9 bases. Unmatched junction bases numbered 15, after V lost 0 bases and J lost 3 bases. The CDR3 is 19 amino acids. Germline V lookup: CDR1 MNHEY, CDR2 SVGEGT. The CDR3 here is CASSYSMRSRGQGYYEQYV. The DNA of the CDR3 is TGTGCCAGCAGTTACTCGATGCGTAGTAGGGGACAGGGTTACTACGAGCAGTACGTC.

The V and J genes are TRBV28 and TRBJ2-7; TRBD2 is a possible D gene (7 bases). Trimming pared 2 bases from V and 3 bases from J, leaving 11 bases between. This CDR3 contains 14 residues. CDR1 MDHEN and CDR2 SYDVKM come from the germline V gene. The CDR3 here is CASSLGGGSYEQYF. As DNA, the CDR3 is TGTGCCAGCAGTTTAGGGGGGGGCAGCTACGAGCAGTACTTC.

The chain recombines TRBV6-2 or TRBV6-3 with TRBJ1-2; TRBD1 might be the D (6 bases). The CDR3 spans 14 residues. The ends were cut back, 6 bases at V and 8 bases at J, with 19 bases in the middle. The germline V gene has CDR1 MNHEY and CDR2 SVGEGT. The CDR3 sequence is CASSRTEPLSGYTF. CDR3 bases: TGTGCCAGCAGCCGGACAGAACCACTATCCGGCTACACCTTC.

The V gene is TRBV6-2 or TRBV6-3, the J gene TRBJ2-5; 7 bases align to TRBD1. The CDR3 is 18 amino acids. Germline CDR1 is MNHEY and CDR2 is SVGEGT. V lost 0 bases, J lost 0 bases, and 10 bases stayed unmatched. The CDR3 nucleotides are TGTGCCAGCAGTTACTCTTCCGGACAGGCCAAGTACCAAGAGACCCAGTACTTC. It yields the protein CASSYSSGQAKYQETQYF.

The chain joins TRBV19 to TRBJ1-1, with D perhaps TRBD1 (6 bases). Trimming removed 6 bases at V and 5 bases at J, with 19 bases between. The CDR3 totals 15 residues. CDR1 is LNHDA, CDR2 SQIVND, per germline (reference sequence). CDR3 bases: TGTGCCAGTAGGATCCAGGGGAGTCGGGGTACTGAAGCTTTCTTT. It specifies CASRIQGSRGTEAFF. Full variable domain (remainder filled in from reference TRBV19 and TRBJ1-1): DGGITQSPKYLFRKEGQNVTLSCEQNLNHDAMYWYRQDPGQGLRLIYYSQIVNDFQKGDIAEGYSVSREKKESFPLTVTSAQKNPTAFYLCASRIQGSRGTEAFFGQGTRLTVV.

V and J are TRBV12-3 or TRBV12-4 and TRBJ2-2, with D perhaps TRBD1 (6 bases). V gave up 10 bases and J gave up 5 bases, with 20 bases separating them. The CDR3 is made up of 15 amino acids. In nucleotides, the CDR3 is TGTGCCATTCATCTCGCAGGGGAGAGGACCGGGGAGCTGTTTTTT. This gives the protein CAIHLAGERTGELFF.

This chain joins TRBV27 and TRBJ2-7; D possibly corresponds to TRBD2 (6 bases). The CDR3 is made up of 19 amino acids. CDR1 and CDR2 from the germline V gene are MNHEY and SMNVEV (reference sequence). Trimming took 7 bases from V and 3 from J, leaving 31 bases between them. CDR3 sequence: CASTYGGRLHRLGYYEQYV. CDR3 nucleotides: TGTGCCAGCACCTACGGAGGGCGGTTGCACCGATTGGGGTACTACGAGCAGTACGTC.

This clonotype appeared once. V gene TRBV3-1 combines with J gene TRBJ1-4; D unresolved. The germline gives CDR1 LGHDT, CDR2 YNNKEL (reference sequence). V gave up 0 bases and J gave up 10 bases, with 9 bases separating them. This CDR3 spans 13 amino acids. Here the CDR3 reads CASSQEASGKLFF. CDR3 nucleotides: TGTGCCAGCAGCCAAGAAGCGTCAGGAAAACTGTTTTTT.

V usage is TRBV6-5 and J usage is TRBJ1-1; D is possibly TRBD1 (5 bases). CDR1 and CDR2 from the germline V gene are MNHEY and SVGAGI. This CDR3 comprises 19 residues. V dropped 0 bases and J dropped 3 bases, with 23 bases sitting between them. The CDR3 spells CASSYSTRGRVGADTEAFF. The CDR3 region has the DNA TGTGCCAGCAGTTACTCAACGAGGGGTAGGGTCGGGGCGGACACTGAAGCTTTCTTT.

The chain joins TRBV20-1 to TRBJ2-3; 9 positions agree with TRBD2. This CDR3 spans 16 amino acids. J lost 4 bases, V lost 1 base, and 9 bases had no gene match. The V gene's germline CDR1 is DFQATT and CDR2 SNEGSKA (reference sequence). This chain's CDR3 is CSARGSAGGLADTQYF. CDR3 nucleotides: TGCAGTGCTAGAGGGTCCGCGGGGGGGCTCGCAGATACGCAGTATTTT.

The CDR3 DNA reads TGTGCCAGCAGTTACTCGGAAATAGCGAAAGAGACCCAGTACTTC. This codes for CASSYSEIAKETQYF. The V and J genes are TRBV6-5 and TRBJ2-5; a weak D match, TRBD2 (5 bases). Trimming cost V 0 bases and J 3 bases, with 11 bases left between them. The CDR3 loop spans 15 amino acids. Germline V gene lookup returns CDR1 MNHEY and CDR2 SVGAGI.

The chain is built from TRBV12-3 or TRBV12-4 and TRBJ1-3, with TRBD1 matching over 12 bases. The CDR3 extends over 15 amino acids. Unmatched junction bases numbered 3, after V lost 6 bases and J lost 3 bases. CDR3 nucleotides: TGTGCCAGCAGGGGACAGGGGGCGCGTGGAAACACCATATATTTT. It translates to CASRGQGARGNTIYF.

This sequence joins TRBV25-1 and TRBJ2-2; 8 nucleotides line up with TRBD1. V gave up 5 bases and J gave up 7 bases; unmatched junction bases: 6. Germline V gene data show CDR1 as MGHDK and CDR2 as SYGVNS. This CDR3 spans 14 amino acids. The CDR3 reads CASSLQGAGGELFF. CDR3 in DNA: TGTGCCAGCAGTCTCCAGGGGGCGGGCGGGGAGCTGTTTTTT. The whole variable domain, remainder taken from reference TRBV25-1 and TRBJ2-2, is EADIYQTPRYLVIGTGKKITLECSQTMGHDKMYWYQQDPGMELHLIHYSYGVNSTEKGDLSSESTVSRIRTEHFPLTLESARPSHTSQYLCASSLQGAGGELFFGEGSRLTVL.

The chain is built from TRBV7-9 and TRBJ1-1; D might be TRBD1 (6 bases). V was trimmed by 1 base and J by 1 base, leaving 10 bases between them. Germline CDR1 is SEHNR and CDR2 is FQNEAQ (reference sequence). The CDR3 consists of 15 residues. CDR3 sequence: CASSLVGAENTEAFF. For the CDR3, the DNA is TGTGCCAGCAGCTTAGTGGGGGCGGAGAACACTGAAGCTTTCTTT.

This clonotype was seen a few times. The V call is TRBV29-1, the J call TRBJ1-5, with 7 bases aligning to TRBD1. After removal of 7 bases from V and 5 bases from J, the junction contained 8 bases not matched to a gene. In germline, CDR1 is SQVTM, CDR2 ANQGSEA. The CDR3 spans 13 residues. The CDR3 is CSGQGGRDQPQHF. CDR3 in DNA: TGCAGCGGTCAGGGGGGAAGAGATCAGCCCCAGCATTTT. The full variable domain, with the rest looked up from reference TRBV29-1 and TRBJ1-5, is SAVISQKPSRDICQRGTSLTIQCQVDSQVTMMFWYRQQPGQSLTLIATANQGSEATYESGFVIDKFPISRPNLTFSTLTVSNMSPEDSSIYLCSGQGGRDQPQHFGDGTRLSIL.